Below, 18 T cell receptor beta chains from the same sample are listed, as sequenced in a study of blood T cells in healthy people across ages. Sample-barcoded 5' priming and a J-beta primer mix drove a second PCR of about 6 to 11 cycles. In TCRdb, the 5' RACE reads were re-called with MiXCR into one record per CDR3 protein. The sample includes over 1,500,000 distinct CDR3 sequences, roughly two fifths of them seen just once. The sample was blood. These receptors came from a human donor in good health.

This clonotype was counted a few times. The genes are TRBV10-3 and TRBJ2-7; TRBD2 matches at 9 bases. Trimming removed 3 bases from V and 2 bases from J; junction bases left unmatched: 5. Germline V gives CDR1 ENHRY, CDR2 SYGVKD. This CDR3 spans 15 amino acids. The CDR3 coding sequence is TGTGCCATCAGTGATTCTAGCGGGGTTGCCTACGAGCAGTACTTC. This sequence encodes CAISDSSGVAYEQYF.

This clonotype appeared a few times. The chain joins TRBV15 to TRBJ1-5; D is perhaps TRBD1 (6 bases). CDR3 length equals 14 residues. Trimming stripped 0 bases from V and 6 bases from J, with 9 bases between. Germline lookup yields CDR1 LNHNV and CDR2 YYDKDF (reference sequence). The CDR3, as DNA: TGTGCCACCAGCAGAGATGGGGGGGCTCAGCCCCAGCATTTT. It translates to CATSRDGGAQPQHF.

The V gene is TRBV7-9, the J gene TRBJ1-2, with TRBD1 matching over 8 bases. This CDR3 is 15 amino acids long. Per germline, CDR1 SEHNR and CDR2 FQNEAQ (reference sequence). The J segment lost 2 bases and the V segment lost 5 bases, leaving 7 bases of the junction unmatched. The CDR3 sequence is CASSHLRTGNYGYTF. CDR3 bases: TGTGCCAGCAGCCATCTTCGGACAGGGAACTATGGCTACACCTTC.

This clonotype was detected a few times. V and J are TRBV6-5 and TRBJ1-2; TRBD1 is a possible D gene (6 bases). The CDR3 extends over 15 amino acids. V dropped 7 bases and J dropped 4 bases, with 19 bases sitting between them. CDR1 is MNHEY, CDR2 SVGAGI, per germline. In DNA form, the CDR3 reads TGTGCCAGCATCCGTCGGACAGAGAGGATCTATGGCTACACCTTC. This translates into CASIRRTERIYGYTF.

The chain uses TRBV20-1 and TRBJ1-5; 7 positions agree with TRBD1. CDR1 DFQATT and CDR2 SNEGSKA come from the germline V gene (reference sequence). This CDR3 has 18 amino acids. With 5 bases clipped from V and 1 base from J, the junction kept 17 bases outside the gene matches. As DNA, the CDR3 is TGCAGTGCTCACGCCCGTTACAGGGGTACCGTCAGCAATCAGCCCCAGCATTTT. This codes for CSAHARYRGTVSNQPQHF.

The chain recombines TRBV20-1 with TRBJ2-1; possibly TRBD2 for D (5 bases). The CDR3 is 13 amino acids. Germline assignment: CDR1 DFQATT and CDR2 SNEGSKA (reference sequence). V was clipped by 6 bases and J by 8 bases, with 17 bases between them. CDR3 sequence (DNA): TGCAGTGCCGGGGATCAGATCGGTGATGAGCAGTTCTTC. The encoded protein is CSAGDQIGDEQFF.

A few counts support this clonotype. This rearrangement joins TRBV20-1 to TRBJ2-3; D is unresolved. The CDR3 length is 12 residues. Trimming removed 5 bases from V and 4 bases from J, with 10 bases in between. Per the germline V gene, CDR1 is DFQATT and CDR2 is SNEGSKA (reference sequence). Written as DNA, the CDR3 is TGCAGTGCTTGGCTCATGGCAGATACGCAGTATTTT. Its translation is CSAWLMADTQYF.

This clonotype was detected a few times. The V call is TRBV24-1, the J call TRBJ2-5; the D gene is possibly TRBD2 (6 bases). Per germline, CDR1 KGHDR and CDR2 SFDVKD. The CDR3 spans 19 residues. Between the trimmed V and J ends, which lost 3 bases and 2 bases, there was a span of 24 bases. This chain's CDR3 is CATSDPHRDSEGRQETQYF. The CDR3 DNA reads TGTGCCACCAGTGATCCTCACCGGGACTCCGAGGGGAGGCAAGAGACCCAGTACTTC.

Of note for this clonotype: Its ends do not fully match the called genes, so a read error is possible. The chain combines TRBV6-2 or TRBV6-3 with TRBJ1-2; maybe TRBD1 (6 bases). This CDR3 comprises 15 residues. Per germline, CDR1 MNHEY and CDR2 SVGEGT. The CDR3 loop reads CASLDSSLLNYSYTF. The CDR3 nucleotides read TGTGCCAGCTTGGACAGCAGCCTTCTTAACTATAGCTACACCTTC.

This clonotype has only a few counts. This sequence joins TRBV5-1 and TRBJ2-1, with 7 bases aligning to TRBD1. V dropped 4 bases and J dropped 1; count of bases not matched to a gene: 8. Germline V CDR1 and CDR2: SGHRS, YFSETQ. CDR3 length equals 16 residues. The CDR3 here is CASSTDRVGSYNEQFF. CDR3 sequence (DNA): TGCGCCAGCAGCACCGACAGGGTGGGTTCCTACAATGAGCAGTTCTTC.

V usage is TRBV7-6 and J usage is TRBJ1-6; weak D call: TRBD1 (6 bases). Looked up from germline, CDR1 is SGHVS and CDR2 is FNYEAQ. The V end was cut by 0 bases, the J end by 7 bases, with 10 bases between. The CDR3 sequence is 15 residues long. In nucleotides, the CDR3 is TGTGCCAGCAGCTTAGCTAGGACAGAAAATTCACCCCTCCACTTT. Translation gives CASSLARTENSPLHF.

This clonotype was counted only a few times. One junction end disagrees with the germline gene, perhaps due to a read error. The chain is built from TRBV5-1 and TRBJ2-5; 8 bases are shared with TRBD2. The end of the DNA fits TRBJ2-7 better, so the J call may be wrong. Germline loops: CDR1 SGHRS, CDR2 YFSETQ. The CDR3 totals 15 residues. In nucleotides, the CDR3 is TGCGCCGGCAGCTTGAACGGGGGGGCCGCGTACGAGCAGTACTTC. It is translated as CAGSLNGGAAYEQYF.

The chain recombines TRBV29-1 with TRBJ1-6; D possibly corresponds to TRBD1 (6 bases). The CDR3 has 14 amino acids. Germline CDR1 is SQVTM and CDR2 is ANQGSEA. V lost 6 bases and J 6 bases, leaving 15 bases between the germline ends. The CDR3 DNA reads as TGCAGCGTACTATTGACAGGACCTAATTCACCCCTCCACTTT. Amino acids: CSVLLTGPNSPLHF.

CDR3 in amino acids: CASSRDIRTDTQYF. The CDR3 DNA reads as TGTGCCAGCAGCAGGGACATTAGGACAGATACGCAGTATTTT. V is TRBV12-3 or TRBV12-4 and J is TRBJ2-3; D may be TRBD1 (6 bases). The CDR3 length is 14 residues. The germline V and J ends were trimmed by 6 bases and 3 bases, with 13 bases remaining between them.

V and J are TRBV2 and TRBJ2-5; D may be TRBD1 (7 bases). CDR1 SNHLY and CDR2 FYNNEI come from the germline V gene. CDR3 length: 13 amino acids. With 9 bases removed from V and 5 bases from J, the gap between germline ends came to 16 bases. In nucleotides, the CDR3 is TGTGCCAGTGGAGGGGACAGTCAGGAGACCCAGTACTTC. It yields the protein CASGGDSQETQYF.

The rearrangement uses TRBV7-9 and TRBJ2-1; D unresolved. The tail of the sequence fits TRBJ2-7 better, so the J call may be wrong. The CDR3 length is 15 residues. Per the germline V gene, CDR1 is SEHNR and CDR2 is FQNEAQ (reference sequence). The CDR3 region has the DNA TGTGCCAGCAGTTCTCCCGTCGGAAGACCGTACGAGCAGTACTTC. Its translation is CASSSPVGRPYEQYF.

This clonotype has more than one count but fewer than ten. V and J are TRBV5-1 and TRBJ2-2, with a possible D match to TRBD1 (6 bases). Per the germline V gene, CDR1 is SGHRS and CDR2 is YFSETQ. The V end lost 5 bases, the J end lost 1 base, and 9 bases lay between the germline ends. CDR3 size: 14 residues. This CDR3 is CASSGQQNTGELFF. Written as DNA, the CDR3 is TGCGCCAGCAGTGGACAGCAGAACACCGGGGAGCTGTTTTTT.

This clonotype appeared a few times. The V and J genes are TRBV25-1 and TRBJ1-1; TRBD1 agrees at 8 bases. V shed 5 bases, J shed 5 bases, and the junction held 10 bases outside the gene matches. Germline lookup yields CDR1 MGHDK and CDR2 SYGVNS. The CDR3 spans 15 residues. CDR3 region: CASSYAGGVRTEAFF. CDR3 coding DNA: TGTGCCAGCAGTTACGCAGGGGGCGTGAGAACTGAAGCTTTCTTT.